Below are 19 T cell receptor beta chains sequenced from a single sample in a study of T cell repertoires in cytomegalovirus infection. TCRdb reanalysed the reads using MiXCR and keeps one entry per CDR3 protein. This table holds 700,000 to 850,000 distinct CDR3 sequences, 32% found once. Their specific antigens are unknown. The material sequenced was cultured CD8+ T cells from PBMCs, taken from culture after CMV antigen stimulation. The origin of the receptors is a human donor in good health (CMV status not recorded). Some clones in this sample may be carry-over from other donors' samples.

V usage is TRBV20-1 and J usage is TRBJ1-6; D possibly corresponds to TRBD1 (5 bases). Germline V gene data show CDR1 as DFQATT and CDR2 as SNEGSKA (reference sequence). CDR3 length: 13 residues. With 8 bases removed from V and 9 bases from J, the gap between germline ends came to 17 bases. The CDR3 here is CSLWGPGGSPLHF. CDR3 DNA sequence: TGCAGTCTCTGGGGACCGGGTGGTTCACCCCTCCACTTT.

The sample holds one count of this clonotype. This sequence joins TRBV2 and TRBJ1-1; 8 bases line up with TRBD1. The V and J ends lost 10 bases and 1 base, in that order; junction bases with no gene match: 11. CDR1 is SNHLY and CDR2 is FYNNEI in the germline V gene. The CDR3 totals 15 residues. The CDR3 protein is CAIPHGTGSNTEAFF. The CDR3 DNA reads as TGTGCCATTCCTCACGGGACAGGATCGAACACTGAAGCTTTCTTT.

V gene TRBV7-6 combines with J gene TRBJ2-1; D unclear. Trimming removed 2 bases at V and 5 bases at J, with 13 bases between. The CDR3 covers 15 residues. In germline, CDR1 is SGHVS, CDR2 FNYEAQ. For the CDR3, the DNA is TGTGCCAGCAGCTTACCCCCTCCACCTAACAATGAGCAGTTCTTC. Its translation is CASSLPPPPNNEQFF.

The chain uses TRBV28 and TRBJ2-5, with 10 bases fitting TRBD2. This CDR3 region has 20 residues. The junction had 17 bases not matched to a gene; V was cut back by 1 base and J by 3 bases. The V gene's germline CDR1 is MDHEN and CDR2 SYDVKM. The CDR3 coding sequence is TGTGCCAGCAGTTTATTACACGGGACTAGCGTCGGGGGGTTAGAAGAGACCCAGTACTTC. Encoded protein: CASSLLHGTSVGGLEETQYF.

This clonotype came up a few times. This rearrangement joins TRBV28 to TRBJ1-1; possible D gene TRBD1, 5 bases. This CDR3 region has 15 residues. Deletions cut 6 bases from V and 0 bases from J, with 14 bases between. Germline CDR1 MDHEN, CDR2 SYDVKM. In nucleotides, the CDR3 is TGTGCCAGCAGACCAGTTGGGGGGATGAACACTGAAGCTTTCTTT. Translating gives CASRPVGGMNTEAFF.

This clonotype was observed a few times. V and J are TRBV7-8 and TRBJ1-1; 9 bases map to TRBD1. CDR3 length equals 20 residues. The V gene's germline CDR1 is SGHVS and CDR2 FQNEAQ. Trimming cost V 1 base and J 8 bases; bases outside gene matches: 23. The CDR3 reads CASSLGPLYTGPGQGKEAFF. DNA for the CDR3: TGTGCCAGCAGCTTAGGACCGCTATATACGGGACCGGGACAGGGAAAGGAAGCTTTCTTT. The full variable domain, with the rest looked up from reference TRBV7-8 and TRBJ1-1, is GAGVSQSPRYKVAKRGQDVALRCDPISGHVSLFWYQQALGQGPEFLTYFQNEAQLDKSGLPSDRFFAERPEGSVSTLKIQRTQQEDSAVYLCASSLGPLYTGPGQGKEAFFGQGTRLTVV.

Notes on this clonotype: At one boundary the junction diverges from the germline segment, which might be a read error. This sequence joins TRBV12-3 or TRBV12-4 and TRBJ2-1, with 8 bases that match TRBD1. The CDR3 spans 13 residues. For the CDR3, the DNA is TGTGTCAGCAGGGGGCCCACTAACAATGAGCAGTTCTTC. The encoded protein is CVSRGPTNNEQFF.

This clonotype was counted a few times. CDR3 region: CASSRPARNTDTQYF. The CDR3 DNA sequence: TGTGCCAGCAGTCGTCCAGCGAGAAACACAGATACGCAGTATTTT. The chain combines TRBV27 with TRBJ2-3; D gene ambiguous. The CDR3 extends over 15 amino acids. The V gene's germline CDR1 is MNHEY and CDR2 SMNVEV (reference sequence). V was shortened by 5 bases and J by 2 bases, with 14 bases between the two germline ends.

The chain recombines TRBV29-1 with TRBJ2-3; 8 nucleotides agree with TRBD2. The CDR3 is 14 residues long. Trimming removed 3 bases from V and 2 bases from J; junction bases left unmatched: 4. Germline CDR1 and CDR2: SQVTM and ANQGSEA. As DNA, the CDR3 is TGCAGCGTTGAGGCGGGGGGTAACACAGATACGCAGTATTTT. Amino acids: CSVEAGGNTDTQYF.

J is TRBJ2-5 and V is TRBV12-3 or TRBV12-4; D uncertain. The CDR3 has 13 residues. Trimming shortened V by 3 bases and J by 4 bases, and 9 bases separated the two germline ends. The CDR3: CASSLTAPETQYF. DNA for the CDR3: TGTGCCAGCAGTTTGACCGCCCCAGAGACCCAGTACTTC.

This clonotype was detected only once. The chain employs TRBV28 and TRBJ2-7; D might be TRBD1 (6 bases). The V gene's germline CDR1 is MDHEN and CDR2 SYDVKM. There are 11 residues in the CDR3. CDR3 region: CASSSGTIPIV. DNA for the CDR3: TGTGCCAGCAGTTCCGGGACAATCCCCATCGTC.

The J gene is TRBJ2-5, the V gene TRBV7-6; D is undetermined. The length of the CDR3 is 16 residues. CDR1 is SGHVS, CDR2 FNYEAQ, per germline. Trimming removed 6 bases at V and 2 bases at J, with 19 bases between. CDR3 coding DNA: TGTGCCAGCAGTTCCCCCCCCCGCGGTAATCAAGAGACCCAGTACTTC. Protein: CASSSPPRGNQETQYF.

Only one count was recorded for this clonotype. The V and J genes are TRBV28 and TRBJ2-7; 11 bases fit TRBD1. Trimming at V came to 7 bases and at J to 3 bases, leaving 2 bases not matched to a gene. The germline gives CDR1 MDHEN, CDR2 SYDVKM. The CDR3 has 13 amino acids. CDR3 bases: TGTGCCAGCACTGGGACAGGGGGCTACGAGCAGTACGTC. Its protein product is CASTGTGGYEQYV.

The rearrangement uses TRBV12-3 or TRBV12-4 and TRBJ1-2; no reliable D call. V gave up 3 bases and J gave up 4 bases, with 12 bases separating them. The CDR3 length is 14 residues. The CDR3 bases are TGTGCCAGCAGTTTGGGATGGGTCGGCTATGGCTACACCTTC. Translated, it gives CASSLGWVGYGYTF.

A word on this clonotype: It may be a read error: a sequence one base away is much more abundant. The chain has TRBV7-6 and TRBJ1-1; possibly TRBD1 for D (5 bases). This CDR3 has 15 amino acids. Germline V gene data show CDR1 as SGHVS and CDR2 as FNYEAQ. The chain's CDR3 is CASNLAPGVNTEAFF. As DNA, the CDR3 is TGTGCCAGCAACTTAGCTCCGGGGGTGAACACTGAAGCTTTCTTT. Complete variable domain (other parts from reference TRBV7-6 and TRBJ1-1): GAGVSQSPRYKVTKRGQDVALRCDPISGHVSLYWYRQALGQGPEFLTYFNYEAQQDKSGLPNDRFSAERPEGSISTLTIQRTEQRDSAMYRCASNLAPGVNTEAFFGQGTRLTVV.

The CDR3 DNA reads TGTGCCAGCAGCACTAGGAGTGTGACGGATACGCAGTATTTT. It codes for CASSTRSVTDTQYF. This chain joins TRBV6-6 and TRBJ2-3; D may be TRBD2 (5 bases). The germline CDR1 and CDR2 sequences are MNHNY and SVGAGI (reference sequence). Trimming removed 6 bases from V and 6 bases from J, with 16 bases in between. The CDR3 covers 14 residues.

This clonotype showed up many times. CDR3: CAISQILYEQYF. The CDR3 DNA follows: TGTGCCATCAGTCAGATCCTCTACGAGCAGTACTTC. The V call is TRBV10-3, the J call TRBJ2-7, with no clear D. From germline, CDR1 is ENHRY and CDR2 SYGVKD. The germline V and J ends were trimmed by 5 bases and 3 bases, with 8 bases remaining between them. The CDR3 runs 12 residues.

This clonotype was observed at least ten times. In DNA form, the CDR3 reads TGTGCCAGCAGTTACGGAAGCACAGATACGCAGTATTTT. Amino acids: CASSYGSTDTQYF. V gene TRBV6-5 combines with J gene TRBJ2-3; no clear D gene. The V and J ends lost 2 bases and 0 bases respectively, with 3 bases between them. Germline CDR1 MNHEY, CDR2 SVGAGI. This CDR3 has 13 amino acids.

This clonotype was seen more than once but under ten times. The chain carries TRBV6-1 and TRBJ2-5; D may be TRBD1 or TRBD2 (5 bases each). There are 15 residues in the CDR3. V shed 5 bases and J shed 4 bases, with 17 bases lying between them. Per the germline V gene, CDR1 is MNHNS and CDR2 is SASEGT. Written as DNA, the CDR3 is TGTGCCAGCAGTACGCCCGGGGCCACCAGAGAGACCCAGTACTTC. Translated: CASSTPGATRETQYF.